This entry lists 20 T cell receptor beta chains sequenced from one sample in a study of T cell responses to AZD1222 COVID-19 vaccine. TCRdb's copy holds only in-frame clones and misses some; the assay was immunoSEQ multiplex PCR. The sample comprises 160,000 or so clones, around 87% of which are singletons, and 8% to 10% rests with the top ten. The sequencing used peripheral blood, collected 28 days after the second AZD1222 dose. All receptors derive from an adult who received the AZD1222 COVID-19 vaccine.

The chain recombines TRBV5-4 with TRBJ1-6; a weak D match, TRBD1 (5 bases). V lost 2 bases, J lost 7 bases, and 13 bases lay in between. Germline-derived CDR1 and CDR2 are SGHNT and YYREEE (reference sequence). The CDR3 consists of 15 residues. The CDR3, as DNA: TGTGCCAGCAGCTTACGGGACCGACTGAATTCACCCCTCCACTTT. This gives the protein CASSLRDRLNSPLHF.

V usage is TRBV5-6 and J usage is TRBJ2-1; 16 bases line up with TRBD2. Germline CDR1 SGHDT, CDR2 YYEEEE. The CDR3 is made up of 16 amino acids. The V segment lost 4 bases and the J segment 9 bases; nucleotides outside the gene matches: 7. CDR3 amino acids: CASSPGTSGRAFEQFF. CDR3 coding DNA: TGTGCCAGCAGCCCGGGGACTAGCGGGAGGGCCTTTGAGCAGTTCTTC.

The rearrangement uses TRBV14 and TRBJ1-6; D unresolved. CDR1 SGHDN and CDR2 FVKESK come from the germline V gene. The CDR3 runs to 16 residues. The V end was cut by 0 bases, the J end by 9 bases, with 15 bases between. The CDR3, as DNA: TGTGCCAGCAGCCAAGATCTCCCGGGCGGAGGTTCACCCCTCCACTTT. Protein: CASSQDLPGGGSPLHF.

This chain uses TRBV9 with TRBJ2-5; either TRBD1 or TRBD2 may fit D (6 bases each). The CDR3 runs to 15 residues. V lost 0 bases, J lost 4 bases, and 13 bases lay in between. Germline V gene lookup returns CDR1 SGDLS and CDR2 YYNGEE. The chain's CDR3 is CASSVGGASSETQYF. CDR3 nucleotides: TGTGCCAGCAGCGTAGGGGGGGCTTCCTCAGAGACCCAGTACTTC.

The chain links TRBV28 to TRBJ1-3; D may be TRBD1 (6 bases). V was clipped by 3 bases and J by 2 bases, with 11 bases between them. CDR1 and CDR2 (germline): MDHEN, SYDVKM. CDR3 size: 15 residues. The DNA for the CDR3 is TGTGCCAGCAGTTTCGGGGGGGCCACTGGAAACACCATATATTTT. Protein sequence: CASSFGGATGNTIYF.

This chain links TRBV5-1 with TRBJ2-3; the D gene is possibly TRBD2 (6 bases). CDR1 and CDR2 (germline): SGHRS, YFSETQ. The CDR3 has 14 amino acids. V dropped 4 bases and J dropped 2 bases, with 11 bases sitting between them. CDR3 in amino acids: CASSRDSSTDTQYF. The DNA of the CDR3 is TGCGCCAGCAGCAGGGACTCCTCCACAGATACGCAGTATTTT. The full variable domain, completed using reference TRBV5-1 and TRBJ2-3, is KAGVTQTPRYLIKTRGQQVTLSCSPISGHRSVSWYQQTPGQGLQFLFEYFSETQRNKGNFPGRFSGRQFSNSRSEMNVSTLELGDSALYLCASSRDSSTDTQYFGPGTRLTVL.

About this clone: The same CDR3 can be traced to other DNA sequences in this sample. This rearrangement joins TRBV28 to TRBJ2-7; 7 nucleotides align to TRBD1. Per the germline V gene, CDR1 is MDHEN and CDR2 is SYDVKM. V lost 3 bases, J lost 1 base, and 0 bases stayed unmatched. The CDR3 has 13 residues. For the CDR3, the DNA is TGTGCCAGCAGTTTGACAGGGTCCTACGAGCAGTACTTC. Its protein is CASSLTGSYEQYF. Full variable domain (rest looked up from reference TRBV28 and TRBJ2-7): DVKVTQSSRYLVKRTGEKVFLECVQDMDHENMFWYRQDPGLGLRLIYFSYDVKMKEKGDIPEGYSVSREKKERFSLILESASTNQTSMYLCASSLTGSYEQYFGPGTRLTVT.

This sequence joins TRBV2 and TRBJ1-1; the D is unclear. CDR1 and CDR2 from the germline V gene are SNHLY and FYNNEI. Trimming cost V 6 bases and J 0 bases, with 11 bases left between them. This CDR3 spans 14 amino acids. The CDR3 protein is CASRTTEMNTEAFF. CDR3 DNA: TGTGCCAGCAGAACCACAGAGATGAACACTGAAGCTTTCTTT. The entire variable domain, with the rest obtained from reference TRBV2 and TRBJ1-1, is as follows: EPEVTQTPSHQVTQMGQEVILRCVPISNHLYFYWYRQILGQKVEFLVSFYNNEISEKSEIFDDQFSVERPDGSNFTLKIRSTKLEDSAMYFCASRTTEMNTEAFFGQGTRLTVV.

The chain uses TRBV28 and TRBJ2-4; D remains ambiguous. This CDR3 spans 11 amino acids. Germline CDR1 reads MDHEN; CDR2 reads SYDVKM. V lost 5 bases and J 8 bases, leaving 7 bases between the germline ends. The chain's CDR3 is CASSAPDIQYF. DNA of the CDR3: TGTGCCAGCAGTGCCCCCGACATTCAGTACTTC.

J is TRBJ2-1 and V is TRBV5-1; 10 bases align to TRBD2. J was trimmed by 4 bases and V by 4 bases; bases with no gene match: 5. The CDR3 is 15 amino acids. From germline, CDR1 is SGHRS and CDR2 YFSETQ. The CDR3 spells CASSAGLAEYNEQFF. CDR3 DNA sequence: TGCGCCAGCAGCGCAGGACTAGCGGAGTACAATGAGCAGTTCTTC.

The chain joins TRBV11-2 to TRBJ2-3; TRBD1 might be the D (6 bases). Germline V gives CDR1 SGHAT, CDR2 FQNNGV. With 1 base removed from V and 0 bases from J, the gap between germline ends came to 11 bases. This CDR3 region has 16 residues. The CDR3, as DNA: TGTGCCAGCAGCTTAGGGGACATCACAAGCACAGATACGCAGTATTTT. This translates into CASSLGDITSTDTQYF.

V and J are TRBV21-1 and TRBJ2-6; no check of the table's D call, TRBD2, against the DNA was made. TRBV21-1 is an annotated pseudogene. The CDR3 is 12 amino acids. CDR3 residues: CAPLSGANVLTF. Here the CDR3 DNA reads TGTGCCCCCCTCTCTGGGGCCAACGTCCTGACTTTC.

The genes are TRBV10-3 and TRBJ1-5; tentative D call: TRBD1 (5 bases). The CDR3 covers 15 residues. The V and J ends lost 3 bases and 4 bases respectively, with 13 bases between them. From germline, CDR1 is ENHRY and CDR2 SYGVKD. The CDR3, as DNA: TGTGCCATCAGTGACCCCGCCTCAGGGAATCAGCCCCAGCATTTT. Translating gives CAISDPASGNQPQHF.

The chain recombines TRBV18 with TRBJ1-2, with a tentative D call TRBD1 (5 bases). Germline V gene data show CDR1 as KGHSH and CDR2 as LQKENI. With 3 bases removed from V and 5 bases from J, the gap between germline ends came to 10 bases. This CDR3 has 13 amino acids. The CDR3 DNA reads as TGTGCCAGCTCACCGCAGGGCGAGTATGGCTACACCTTC. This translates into CASSPQGEYGYTF.

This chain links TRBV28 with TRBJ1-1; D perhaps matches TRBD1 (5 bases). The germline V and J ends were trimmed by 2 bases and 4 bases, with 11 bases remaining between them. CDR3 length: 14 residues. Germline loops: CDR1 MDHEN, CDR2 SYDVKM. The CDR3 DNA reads TGTGCCAGCAGTTTAGATCAGGGAACCACTGAAGCTTTCTTT. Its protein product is CASSLDQGTTEAFF.

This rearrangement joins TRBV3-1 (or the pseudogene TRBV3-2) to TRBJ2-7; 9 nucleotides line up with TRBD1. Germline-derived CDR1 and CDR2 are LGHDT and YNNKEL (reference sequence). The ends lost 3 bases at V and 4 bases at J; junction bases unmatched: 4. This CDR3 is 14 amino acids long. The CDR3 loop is CASSQDRGPYEQYF. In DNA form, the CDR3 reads TGTGCCAGCAGCCAGGACAGGGGACCGTACGAGCAGTACTTC.

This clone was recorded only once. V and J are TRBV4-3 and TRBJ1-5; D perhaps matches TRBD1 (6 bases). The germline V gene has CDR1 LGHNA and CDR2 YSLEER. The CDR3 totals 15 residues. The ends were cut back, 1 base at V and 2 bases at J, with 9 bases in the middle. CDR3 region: CASSQVWTGNQPQHF. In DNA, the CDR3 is TGCGCCAGCAGCCAAGTATGGACAGGCAATCAGCCCCAGCATTTT.

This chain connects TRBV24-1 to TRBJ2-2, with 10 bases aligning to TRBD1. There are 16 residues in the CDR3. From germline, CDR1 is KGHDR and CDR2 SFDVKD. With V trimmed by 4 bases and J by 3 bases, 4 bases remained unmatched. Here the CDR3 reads CATSDPDRGDTGELFF. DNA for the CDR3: TGTGCCACCAGTGACCCGGACAGGGGGGACACCGGGGAGCTGTTTTTT.

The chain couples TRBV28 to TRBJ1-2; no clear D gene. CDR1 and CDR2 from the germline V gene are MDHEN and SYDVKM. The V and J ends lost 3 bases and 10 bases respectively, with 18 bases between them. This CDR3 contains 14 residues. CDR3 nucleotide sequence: TGTGCCAGCAGTTTCGTTCCCCCCCGGCTTGACTACACCTTC. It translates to CASSFVPPRLDYTF.

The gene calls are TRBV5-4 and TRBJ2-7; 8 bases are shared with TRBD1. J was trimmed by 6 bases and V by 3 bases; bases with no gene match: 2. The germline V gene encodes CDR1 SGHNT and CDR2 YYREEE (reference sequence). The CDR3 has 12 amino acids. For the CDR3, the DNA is TGTGCCAGCAGCTCCACAGGGGGCGAGCAGTACTTC. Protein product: CASSSTGGEQYF.